The rows below give T cell receptor beta chains drawn from one sample of a study of blood T cell repertoires in COVID-19. Repertoires were generated with immunoSEQ multiplex PCR, while TCRdb's copy carries only in-frame clones and drops some. This sample carries 400,000 or so clones, roughly 86% of them seen once, and the ten largest clones take around 1.9%. Sequencing was performed on PBMCs or T cells enriched from blood (not recorded which). Receptors originate from a man between 35 and 55 years old in a cohort exposed to, infected with or recovered from COVID-19 (not recorded which). Each CDR3 is given with its conserved first and last residue. D genes are given only for firm matches. A clone size is listed for some rows: how often the clone was seen (once, few, many), or a class if it is expanded.

TRBV4-2,-,TRBJ2-2,TRBD2,CASSQDLLAGISGELFF,TGTGCCAGCAGCCAAGATCTTCTAGCGGGTATTTCCGGGGAGCTGTTTTTT
TRBV11-2,once,TRBJ2-2,TRBD2,CASSRVVLAGDSTGELFF,TGTGCCAGCAGCCGAGTGGTACTAGCGGGAGATAGCACCGGGGAGCTGTTTTTT
TRBV6-5,-,TRBJ2-2,TRBD1,CASRDRGGTGELFF,TGTGCCAGCCGGGACAGGGGAGGTACCGGGGAGCTGTTTTTT
TRBV3-1/TRBV3-2,few,TRBJ2-6,TRBD2,CASSPIAGGSSGANVLTF,TGTGCCAGCAGCCCTATAGCGGGAGGTAGCTCTGGGGCCAACGTCCTGACTTTC
TRBV14,-,TRBJ2-2,TRBD2,CASSQDGGGNTGELFF,TGTGCCAGCAGCCAAGACGGGGGGGGAAACACCGGGGAGCTGTTTTTT
TRBV28,once,TRBJ1-2,-,CASSHNSRGNYGYTF,TGTGCCAGCAGTCATAACAGCAGGGGTAACTATGGCTACACCTTC
TRBV5-1,-,TRBJ2-2,TRBD2,CASSSTSGRGAGELFF,TGCGCCAGCAGCTCTACTAGCGGGAGAGGGGCCGGGGAGCTGTTTTTT
TRBV3-1/TRBV3-2,-,TRBJ1-4,-,CASSPGYEKLFF,TGTGCCAGCAGCCCAGGTTATGAAAAACTGTTTTTT
TRBV5-1,-,TRBJ2-1,TRBD2,CASSLGSGRLDEQFF,TGCGCCAGCAGCTTGGGTAGCGGGAGGTTAGATGAGCAGTTCTTC
TRBV29-1,-,TRBJ2-7,TRBD1,CSVGQGSYEQYF,TGCAGCGTGGGACAGGGTTCCTACGAGCAGTACTTC
TRBV28,-,TRBJ1-1,-,CASSRVATEAFF,TGTGCCAGCAGCCGAGTAGCCACTGAAGCTTTCTTT
TRBV30,-,TRBJ2-3,-,CAWSVLTADTQYF,TGTGCCTGGAGTGTTTTGACTGCAGATACGCAGTATTTT
TRBV5-1,-,TRBJ2-2,-,CASLQGNTGELFF,TGCGCCAGCCTTCAGGGGAACACCGGGGAGCTGTTTTTT
TRBV27,-,TRBJ1-1,TRBD1,CASSGIKLAGTVNTEAFF,TGTGCCAGCAGTGGGATAAAATTAGCCGGGACAGTGAACACTGAAGCTTTCTTT
TRBV25-1,-,TRBJ2-7,TRBD2,CASSEFEAGVTEQYF,TGTGCCAGCAGTGAATTCGAAGCGGGAGTGACCGAGCAGTACTTC
TRBV7-9,-,TRBJ2-7,TRBD1,CASSPGTGDYEQYF,TGTGCCAGCAGCCCCGGGACAGGGGACTACGAGCAGTACTTC
TRBV6-5,once,TRBJ2-2,TRBD2,CASAGTRVLGELFF,TGTGCCAGCGCCGGGACTAGAGTTCTCGGGGAGCTGTTTTTT
TRBV6-6,-,TRBJ2-5,-,CASSWIGRIETQYF,TGTGCCAGCAGCTGGATAGGGAGGATCGAGACCCAGTACTTC
TRBV12-3/TRBV12-4,-,TRBJ2-7,-,CASNFASGEQYF,TGTGCCAGCAACTTCGCCTCAGGGGAGCAGTACTTC
TRBV14,-,TRBJ1-1,TRBD1,CASRVAGGTEAFF,TGTGCCAGCAGGGTGGCAGGGGGCACTGAAGCTTTCTTT
TRBV5-1,few,TRBJ1-5,TRBD1,CASSLGTGVQPQHF,TGCGCCAGCAGCTTGGGGACAGGGGTTCAGCCCCAGCATTTT
TRBV10-3,-,TRBJ2-7,-,CAISEGGTYYEQYF,TGTGCCATCAGTGAGGGCGGGACTTATTACGAGCAGTACTTC
TRBV9,-,TRBJ2-3,-,CASSVVEGRATDTQYF,TGTGCCAGCAGCGTAGTAGAGGGAAGGGCCACAGATACGCAGTATTTT
TRBV15,-,TRBJ1-1,-,CATRAGNTEAFF,TGTGCCACCAGGGCGGGGAACACTGAAGCTTTCTTT
TRBV25-1,-,TRBJ2-7,TRBD2,CASSPGGTNLYEQYF,TGTGCCAGCAGTCCGGGGGGGACAAATCTCTACGAGCAGTACTTC
TRBV9,-,TRBJ2-5,TRBD2,CASSAGAGVQETQYF,TGTGCCAGCAGCGCAGGAGCGGGGGTCCAAGAGACCCAGTACTTC
TRBV3-1/TRBV3-2,-,TRBJ2-5,-,CASSQEALRETQYF,TGTGCCAGCAGCCAAGAGGCCCTGCGGGAGACCCAGTACTTC
TRBV7-9,-,TRBJ1-6,-,CASSLSGPGDSPLHF,TGTGCCAGCAGCTTATCAGGGCCCGGCGATTCACCCCTCCACTTT
TRBV6-4,-,TRBJ2-7,-,CASTGGQPYEQYF,TGTGCCAGTACCGGGGGACAGCCCTACGAGCAGTACTTC
TRBV11-2,-,TRBJ1-2,-,CASSLGGYEGGYTF,TGTGCCAGCAGCTTAGGAGGGTACGAGGGCGGCTACACCTTC
TRBV5-1,-,TRBJ2-3,TRBD1,CASSSGGTGIEDTQYF,TGCGCCAGCAGTTCCGGGGGGACAGGGATTGAAGATACGCAGTATTTT
TRBV6-4,-,TRBJ1-6,TRBD1,CASSDQTGTNSPLHF,TGTGCCAGCAGTGACCAGACAGGGACTAATTCACCCCTCCACTTT
TRBV6-5,-,TRBJ2-7,-,CASRTGREQYF,TGTGCCAGCAGGACAGGGAGGGAGCAGTACTTC
TRBV7-2,-,TRBJ2-7,TRBD2,CASSLAPTSGSIEQYF,TGTGCCAGCAGCTTAGCCCCGACTAGCGGGAGTATCGAGCAGTACTTC
TRBV27,-,TRBJ1-3,-,CASSCEGEGPVSGNTIYF,TGTGCCAGCAGTTGCGAAGGTGAGGGCCCCGTCTCTGGAAACACCATATATTTT
TRBV7-9,-,TRBJ1-3,-,CASSRQAPSSGNTIYF,TGTGCCAGCAGCCGACAGGCTCCTAGCTCTGGAAACACCATATATTTT
TRBV7-9,-,TRBJ1-1,-,CASSLRQAGTINTEAFF,TGTGCCAGCAGCTTACGTCAAGCCGGGACTATTAACACTGAAGCTTTCTTT
TRBV2,once,TRBJ2-7,-,CATNRGGFSYEQYF,TGTGCCACAAATAGGGGCGGATTTTCCTACGAGCAGTACTTC
TRBV5-1,-,TRBJ2-7,-,CASSLAAENTPEQYF,TGCGCCAGCAGCTTGGCCGCGGAAAACACCCCCGAGCAGTACTTC
TRBV6-5,-,TRBJ1-2,TRBD1,CASSPTGDGYTF,TGTGCCAGCAGTCCAACAGGGGATGGCTACACCTTC
TRBV30,-,TRBJ1-1,TRBD1,CAWEGTANTEAFF,TGTGCCTGGGAGGGGACAGCGAACACTGAAGCTTTCTTT
TRBV6-5,-,TRBJ1-3,-,CASSPLAGSGNTIYF,TGTGCCAGCAGTCCCCTGGCAGGGTCTGGAAACACCATATATTTT
TRBV30,-,TRBJ2-7,-,CAWSSGGTGLYEQYF,TGTGCCTGGAGTTCGGGGGGGACAGGGTTATACGAGCAGTACTTC
TRBV25-1,-,TRBJ1-1,TRBD1,CASKTGEVSTEAFF,TGTGCCAGCAAGACAGGGGAGGTGAGCACTGAAGCTTTCTTT
TRBV2,-,TRBJ2-1,TRBD2,CASSESSGYNNEQFF,TGTGCCAGCAGTGAATCTAGCGGTTATAACAATGAGCAGTTCTTC
TRBV5-6,-,TRBJ1-3,-,CASSFRDLSGNTIYF,TGTGCCAGCAGCTTCCGGGATCTCTCTGGAAACACCATATATTTT
TRBV5-5,many,TRBJ2-7,TRBD2,CASSLTGLAGGLSASYEQYF,TGTGCCAGCAGCTTGACGGGACTAGCGGGAGGACTTTCCGCCTCCTACGAGCAGTACTTC
TRBV27,-,TRBJ1-1,TRBD1,CASSVYLDRANTEAFF,TGTGCCAGCAGTGTATACTTGGACAGGGCGAACACTGAAGCTTTCTTT
TRBV6-6,-,TRBJ1-2,TRBD1,CASSYSTGGLGYTF,TGTGCCAGCAGTTACTCGACAGGGGGCCTTGGCTACACCTTC
TRBV5-6,-,TRBJ1-1,-,CASSWTGNEAFF,TGTGCCAGCAGCTGGACGGGGAATGAAGCTTTCTTT
TRBV5-1,-,TRBJ2-5,TRBD2,CASSYGTSGSLTRETQYF,TGCGCCAGCAGCTACGGGACTAGCGGGAGTCTGACTCGAGAGACCCAGTACTTC
TRBV5-6,-,TRBJ1-1,-,CASSSAGWDTEAFF,TGTGCCAGCAGCTCCGCAGGATGGGACACTGAAGCTTTCTTT
TRBV6-1,-,TRBJ1-3,TRBD1,CASSVVSGGFSGNTIYF,TGTGCCAGCAGTGTGGTCTCAGGGGGCTTCTCTGGAAACACCATATATTTT